This T cell receptor (beta chain) was identified during a study of T cells in women clearing cervical HPV infection. About the research overall: With HLA typing for only a few women, HLA confounding remains possible. Regarding the study as a whole: CIN3+ cases had significantly higher TCR repertoire richness than controls, but evenness did not differ.

The CDR3 covers 15 residues. In germline, CDR1 is SEHNR, CDR2 FQNEAQ (reference sequence). The protocol was immunoSEQ multiplex PCR, while the TCRdb copy is restricted to in-frame clones and leaves out a portion. The listing contains some 39,000 clones. With respect to this clone: Its antigen is currently unknown. The observed sequence ends 3 residues before the CDR3 terminus, with the missing tail filled in from the germline J gene.

The chain employs TRBV7-9 and TRBJ1-1; D is perhaps TRBD1 (5 bases). The sequenced material came from blood buffy coat. This clonotype originated in a woman aged 18-70 years with a cervical HPV16 infection that either progressed to CIN3+ or cleared (not recorded which). The part of the CDR3 DNA that was read is TGTGCCAGCAGCTTAGCGAGACAGAATCAAGAGACA. This codes for CASSLARQNQET. In full, the CDR3 is CASSLARQNQETAFF.